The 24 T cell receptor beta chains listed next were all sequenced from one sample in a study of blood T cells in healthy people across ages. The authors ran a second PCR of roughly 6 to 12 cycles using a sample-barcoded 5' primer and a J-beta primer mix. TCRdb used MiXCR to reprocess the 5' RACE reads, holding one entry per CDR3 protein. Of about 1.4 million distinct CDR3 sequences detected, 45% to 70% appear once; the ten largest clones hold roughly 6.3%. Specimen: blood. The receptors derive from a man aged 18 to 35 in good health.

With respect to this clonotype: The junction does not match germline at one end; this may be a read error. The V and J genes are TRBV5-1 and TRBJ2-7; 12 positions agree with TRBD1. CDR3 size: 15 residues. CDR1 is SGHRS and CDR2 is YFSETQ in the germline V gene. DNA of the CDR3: TGTGCCAGCAGCTCTCCGGGACAGGGGGCTTACGAGCAGTACTTC. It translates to CASSSPGQGAYEQYF. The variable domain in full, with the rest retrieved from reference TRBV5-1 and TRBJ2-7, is KAGVTQTPRYLIKTRGQQVTLSCSPISGHRSVSWYQQTPGQGLQFLFEYFSETQRNKGNFPGRFSGRQFSNSRSEMNVSTLELGDSALYLCASSSPGQGAYEQYFGPGTRLTVT.

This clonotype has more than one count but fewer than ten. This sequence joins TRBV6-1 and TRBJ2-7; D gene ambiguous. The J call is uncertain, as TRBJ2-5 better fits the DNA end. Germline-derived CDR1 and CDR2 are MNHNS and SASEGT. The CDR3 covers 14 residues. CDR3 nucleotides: TGTGCCAGCAGTGCTTACCTCGGACAAGAGACCCAGTACTTC. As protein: CASSAYLGQETQYF.

The CDR3 here is CASSRPPFLPDTGYEQYF. The CDR3 DNA reads TGTGCCAGCAGCCGGCCCCCCTTCTTACCTGACACCGGCTACGAGCAGTACTTC. This rearrangement joins TRBV6-1 to TRBJ2-4; D call uncertain. The J call may be incorrect, as the DNA end agrees better with TRBJ2-7. Germline lookup yields CDR1 MNHNS and CDR2 SASEGT. The CDR3 totals 18 residues.

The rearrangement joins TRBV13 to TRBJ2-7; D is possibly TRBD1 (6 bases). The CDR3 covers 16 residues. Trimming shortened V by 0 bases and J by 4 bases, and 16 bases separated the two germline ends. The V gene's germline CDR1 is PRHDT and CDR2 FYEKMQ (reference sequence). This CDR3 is CASSLGDGTPQYEQYF. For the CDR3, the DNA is TGTGCCAGCAGCTTAGGCGACGGGACACCACAATACGAGCAGTACTTC.

CDR3 DNA: TGTGCCAGCAGTTTACTGCCGGGGACCCCCTATGGCTACACCTTC. This encodes CASSLLPGTPYGYTF. The V and J genes are TRBV12-3 or TRBV12-4 and TRBJ1-2, with TRBD1 as a possible D gene (5 bases). This CDR3 is built from 15 residues. Trimming left V 2 bases short and J 4 bases short, with 14 bases between.

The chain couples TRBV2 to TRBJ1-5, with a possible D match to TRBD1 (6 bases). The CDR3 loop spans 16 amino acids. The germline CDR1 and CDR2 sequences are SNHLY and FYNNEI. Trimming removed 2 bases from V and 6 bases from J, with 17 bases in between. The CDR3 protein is CASSEPGGGSSQPQHF. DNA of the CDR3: TGTGCCAGCAGTGAACCGGGGGGCGGTTCGAGTCAGCCCCAGCATTTT.

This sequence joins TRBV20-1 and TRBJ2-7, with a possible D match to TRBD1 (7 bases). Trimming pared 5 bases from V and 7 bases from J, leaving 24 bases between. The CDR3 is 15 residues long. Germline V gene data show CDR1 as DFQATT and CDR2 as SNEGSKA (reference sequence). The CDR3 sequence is CSAFAGQMSYNEQYF. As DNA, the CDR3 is TGCAGTGCTTTCGCGGGACAGATGTCCTACAATGAGCAGTACTTC.

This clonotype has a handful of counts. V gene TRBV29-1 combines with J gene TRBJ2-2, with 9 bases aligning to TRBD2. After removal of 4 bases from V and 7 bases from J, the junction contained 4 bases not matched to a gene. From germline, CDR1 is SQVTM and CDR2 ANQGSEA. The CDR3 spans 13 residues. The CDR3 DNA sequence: TGCAGCGTTGTCCGCGGGAGGGACGGGGAGCTGTTTTTT. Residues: CSVVRGRDGELFF.

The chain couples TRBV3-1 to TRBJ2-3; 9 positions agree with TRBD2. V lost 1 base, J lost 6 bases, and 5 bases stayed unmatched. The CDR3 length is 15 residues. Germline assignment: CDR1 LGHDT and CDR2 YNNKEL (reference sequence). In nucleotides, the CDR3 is TGTGCCAGCAGCCAAGTGGCTAGCGGGACGGATACGCAGTATTTT. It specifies CASSQVASGTDTQYF.

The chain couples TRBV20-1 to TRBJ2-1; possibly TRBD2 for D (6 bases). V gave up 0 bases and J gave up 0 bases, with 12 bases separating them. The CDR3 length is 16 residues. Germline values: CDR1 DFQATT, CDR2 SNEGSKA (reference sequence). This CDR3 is CSARDPSGPSYNEQFF. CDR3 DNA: TGCAGTGCTAGAGATCCCAGCGGGCCCTCCTACAATGAGCAGTTCTTC.

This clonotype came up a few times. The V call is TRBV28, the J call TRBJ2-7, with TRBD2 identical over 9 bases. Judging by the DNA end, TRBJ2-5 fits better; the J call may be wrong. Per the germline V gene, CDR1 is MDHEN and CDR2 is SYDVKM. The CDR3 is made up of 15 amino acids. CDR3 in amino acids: CASSPVAGGRETQYF. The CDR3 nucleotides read TGTGCCAGCAGTCCCGTCGCGGGGGGGCGAGAGACCCAGTACTTC.

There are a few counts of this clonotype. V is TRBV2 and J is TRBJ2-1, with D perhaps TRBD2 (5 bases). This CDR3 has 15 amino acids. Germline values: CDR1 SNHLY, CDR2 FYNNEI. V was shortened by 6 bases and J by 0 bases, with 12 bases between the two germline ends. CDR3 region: CASSDPGNSYNEQFF. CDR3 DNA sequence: TGTGCCAGCAGCGACCCGGGGAACTCCTACAATGAGCAGTTCTTC. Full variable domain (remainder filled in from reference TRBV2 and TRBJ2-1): EPEVTQTPSHQVTQMGQEVILRCVPISNHLYFYWYRQILGQKVEFLVSFYNNEISEKSEIFDDQFSVERPDGSNFTLKIRSTKLEDSAMYFCASSDPGNSYNEQFFGPGTRLTVL.

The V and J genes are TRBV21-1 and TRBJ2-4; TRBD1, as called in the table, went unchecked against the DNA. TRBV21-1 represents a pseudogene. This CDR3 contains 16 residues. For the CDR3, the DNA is TGTGCCAGCAGCACCCTCGTGACAGGGGGCAGAAACATTCAGTACTTC. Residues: CASSTLVTGGRNIQYF.

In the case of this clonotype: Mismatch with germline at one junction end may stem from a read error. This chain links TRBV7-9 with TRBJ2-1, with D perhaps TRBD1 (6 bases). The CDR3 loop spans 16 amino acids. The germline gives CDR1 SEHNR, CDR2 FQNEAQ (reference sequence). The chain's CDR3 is CAISLEEGERVHEQFF. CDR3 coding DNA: TGTGCCATCAGCTTAGAAGAGGGGGAGAGGGTCCATGAGCAGTTCTTC.

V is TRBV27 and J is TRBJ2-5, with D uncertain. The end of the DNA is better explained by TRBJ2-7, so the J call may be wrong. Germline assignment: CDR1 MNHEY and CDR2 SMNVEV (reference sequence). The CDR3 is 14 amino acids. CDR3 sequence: CASPTLYYSHEQYF. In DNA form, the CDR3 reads TGTGCCAGCCCAACTCTTTATTATAGTCACGAGCAGTACTTC.

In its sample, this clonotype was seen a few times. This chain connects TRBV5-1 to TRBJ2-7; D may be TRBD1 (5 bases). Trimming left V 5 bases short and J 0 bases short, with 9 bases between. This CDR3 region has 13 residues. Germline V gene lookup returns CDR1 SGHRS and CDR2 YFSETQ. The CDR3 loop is CASRQGNSYEQYF. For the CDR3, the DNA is TGCGCCAGCAGGCAGGGCAACTCCTACGAGCAGTACTTC.

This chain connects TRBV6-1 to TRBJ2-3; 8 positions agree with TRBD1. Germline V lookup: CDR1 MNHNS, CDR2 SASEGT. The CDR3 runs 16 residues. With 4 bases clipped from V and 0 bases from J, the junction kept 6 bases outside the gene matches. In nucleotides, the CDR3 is TGTGCCAGCAGTGCAATGACAGGGGCCAGCACAGATACGCAGTATTTT. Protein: CASSAMTGASTDTQYF.

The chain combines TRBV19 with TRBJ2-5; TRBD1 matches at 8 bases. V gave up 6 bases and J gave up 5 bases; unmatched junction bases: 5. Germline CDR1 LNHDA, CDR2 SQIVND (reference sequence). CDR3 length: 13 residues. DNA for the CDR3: TGTGCCAGTAGAATGACAGGGGCGGAGACCCAGTACTTC. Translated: CASRMTGAETQYF.

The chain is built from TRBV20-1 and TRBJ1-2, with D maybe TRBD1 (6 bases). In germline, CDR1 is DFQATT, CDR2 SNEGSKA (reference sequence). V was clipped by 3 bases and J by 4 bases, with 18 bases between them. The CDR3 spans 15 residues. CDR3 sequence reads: CSARTYPGQIYGYTF. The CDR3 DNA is TGCAGTGCTAGGACTTATCCTGGACAGATCTATGGCTACACCTTC.

In DNA, the CDR3 is TGTGCCAGCAGCGGCCGTCTCGGGGGCACAGATACGCAGTATTTT. Amino acid sequence: CASSGRLGGTDTQYF. V usage is TRBV9 and J usage is TRBJ2-3, with D possibly being TRBD2 (5 bases). Germline lookup yields CDR1 SGDLS and CDR2 YYNGEE. Trimming removed 3 bases at V and 1 base at J, with 12 bases between. This CDR3 spans 15 amino acids.

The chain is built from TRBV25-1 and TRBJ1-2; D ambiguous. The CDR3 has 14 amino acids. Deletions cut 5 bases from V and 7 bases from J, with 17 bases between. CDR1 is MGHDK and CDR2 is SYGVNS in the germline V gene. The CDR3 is CASSPTLGIAGYTF. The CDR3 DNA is TGTGCCAGCAGTCCAACTCTCGGGATAGCTGGCTACACCTTC.

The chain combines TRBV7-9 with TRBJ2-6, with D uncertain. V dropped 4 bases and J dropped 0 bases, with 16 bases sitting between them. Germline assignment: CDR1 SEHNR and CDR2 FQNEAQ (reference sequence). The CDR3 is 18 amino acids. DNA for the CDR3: TGTGCCAGCAGCTCCTCACCCAACTCACTCTCTGGGGCCAACGTCCTGACTTTC. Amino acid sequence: CASSSSPNSLSGANVLTF.

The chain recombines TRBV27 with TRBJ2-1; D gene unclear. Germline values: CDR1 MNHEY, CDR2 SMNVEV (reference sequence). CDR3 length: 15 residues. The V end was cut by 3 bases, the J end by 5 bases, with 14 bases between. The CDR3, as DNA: TGTGCCAGCAGTTTTGAGCGAGGACCTAACAATGAGCAGTTCTTC. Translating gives CASSFERGPNNEQFF.

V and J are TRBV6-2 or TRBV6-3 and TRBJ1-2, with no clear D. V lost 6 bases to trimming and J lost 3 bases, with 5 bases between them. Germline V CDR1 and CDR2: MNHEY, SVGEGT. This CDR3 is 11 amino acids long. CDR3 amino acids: CASRDYYGYTF. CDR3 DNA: TGTGCCAGCAGGGACTACTATGGCTACACCTTC.